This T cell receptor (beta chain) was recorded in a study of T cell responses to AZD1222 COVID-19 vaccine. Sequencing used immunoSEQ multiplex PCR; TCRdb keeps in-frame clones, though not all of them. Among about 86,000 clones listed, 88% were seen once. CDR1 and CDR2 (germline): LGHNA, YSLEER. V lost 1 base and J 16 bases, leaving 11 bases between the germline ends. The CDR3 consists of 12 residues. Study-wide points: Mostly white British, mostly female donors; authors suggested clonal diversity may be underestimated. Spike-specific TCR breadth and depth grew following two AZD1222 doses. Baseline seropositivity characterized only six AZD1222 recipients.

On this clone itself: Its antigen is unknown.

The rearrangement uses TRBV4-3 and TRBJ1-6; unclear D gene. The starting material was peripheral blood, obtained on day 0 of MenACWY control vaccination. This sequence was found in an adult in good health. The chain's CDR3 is CASSQVFGQLHF. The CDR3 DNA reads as TGCGCCAGCAGCCAAGTTTTTGGCCAGCTCCACTTT.